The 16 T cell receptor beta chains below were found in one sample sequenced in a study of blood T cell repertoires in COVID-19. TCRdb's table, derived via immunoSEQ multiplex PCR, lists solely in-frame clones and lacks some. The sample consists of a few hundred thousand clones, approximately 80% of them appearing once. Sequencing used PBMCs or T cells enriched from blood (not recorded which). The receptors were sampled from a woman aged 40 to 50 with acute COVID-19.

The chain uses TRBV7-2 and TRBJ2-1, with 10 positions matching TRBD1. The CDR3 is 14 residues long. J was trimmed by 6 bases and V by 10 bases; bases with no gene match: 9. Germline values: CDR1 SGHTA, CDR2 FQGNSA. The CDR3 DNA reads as TGTGCCACCCAGCGGGACAGGGGAGCCAATGAGCAGTTCTTC. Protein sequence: CATQRDRGANEQFF.

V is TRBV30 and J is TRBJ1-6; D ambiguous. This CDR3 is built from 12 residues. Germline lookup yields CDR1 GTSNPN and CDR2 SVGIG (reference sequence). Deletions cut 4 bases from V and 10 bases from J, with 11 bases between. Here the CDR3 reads CAWTEGWSPLHF. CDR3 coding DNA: TGTGCCTGGACTGAGGGATGGTCACCCCTCCACTTT.

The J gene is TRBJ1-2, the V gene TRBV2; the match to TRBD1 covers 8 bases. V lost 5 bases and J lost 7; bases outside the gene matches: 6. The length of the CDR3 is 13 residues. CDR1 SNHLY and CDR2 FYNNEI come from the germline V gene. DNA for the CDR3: TGTGCCAGCAGTACGGACAGGGTGTCTGGCTACACCTTC. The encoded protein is CASSTDRVSGYTF.

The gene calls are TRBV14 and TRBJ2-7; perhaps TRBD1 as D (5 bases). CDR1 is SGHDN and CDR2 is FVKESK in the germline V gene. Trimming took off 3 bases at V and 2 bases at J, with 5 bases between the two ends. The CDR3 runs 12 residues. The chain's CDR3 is CASSQDTYEQYF. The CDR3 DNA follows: TGTGCCAGCAGCCAGGACACCTACGAGCAGTACTTC.

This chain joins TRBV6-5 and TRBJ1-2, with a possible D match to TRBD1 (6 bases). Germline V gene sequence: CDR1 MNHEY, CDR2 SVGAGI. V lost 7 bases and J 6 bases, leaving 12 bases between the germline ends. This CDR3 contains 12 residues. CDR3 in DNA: TGTGCCAGCACCCGGACAGTCAATGGCTACACCTTC. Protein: CASTRTVNGYTF.

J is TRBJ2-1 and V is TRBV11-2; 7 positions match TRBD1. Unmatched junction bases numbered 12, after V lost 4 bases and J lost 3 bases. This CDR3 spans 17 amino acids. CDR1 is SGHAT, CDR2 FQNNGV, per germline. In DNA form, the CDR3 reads TGTGCCAGCAGCTCCCAGAGGGGGCGTCATTTCTACAATGAGCAGTTCTTC. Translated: CASSSQRGRHFYNEQFF.

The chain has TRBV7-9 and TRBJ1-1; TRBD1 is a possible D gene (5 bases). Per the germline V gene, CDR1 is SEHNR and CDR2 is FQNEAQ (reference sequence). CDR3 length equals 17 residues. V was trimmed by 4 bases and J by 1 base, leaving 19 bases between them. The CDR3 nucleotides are TGTGCCAGCAGCTCCTCCGGAGGGGCAGGGACGAACACTGAAGCTTTCTTT. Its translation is CASSSSGGAGTNTEAFF.

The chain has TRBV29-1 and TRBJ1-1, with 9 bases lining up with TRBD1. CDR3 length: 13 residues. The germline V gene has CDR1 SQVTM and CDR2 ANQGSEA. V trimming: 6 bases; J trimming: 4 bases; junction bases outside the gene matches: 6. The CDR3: CSVGTGFPTEAFF. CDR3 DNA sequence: TGCAGCGTAGGGACAGGGTTCCCCACTGAAGCTTTCTTT.

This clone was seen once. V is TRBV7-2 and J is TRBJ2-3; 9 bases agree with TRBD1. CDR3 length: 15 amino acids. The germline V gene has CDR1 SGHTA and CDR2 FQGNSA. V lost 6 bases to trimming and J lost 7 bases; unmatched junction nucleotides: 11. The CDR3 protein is CASSQAGTGFNTQYF. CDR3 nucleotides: TGTGCCAGCAGTCAAGCCGGGACAGGGTTTAATACGCAGTATTTT.

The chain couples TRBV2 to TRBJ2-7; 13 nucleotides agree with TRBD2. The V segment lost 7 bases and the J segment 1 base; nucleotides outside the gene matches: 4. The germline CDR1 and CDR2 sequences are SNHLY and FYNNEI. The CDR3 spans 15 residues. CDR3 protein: CASIPTSGRSYEQYF. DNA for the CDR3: TGTGCCAGCATCCCGACTAGCGGGAGGTCCTACGAGCAGTACTTC.

The CDR3 protein is CASSVYYNYGYTF. In DNA, the CDR3 is TGTGCCAGCAGCGTTTACTATAACTATGGCTACACCTTC. V is TRBV9 and J is TRBJ1-2; D unresolved. The ends were cut back, 2 bases at V and 1 base at J, with 6 bases in the middle. The V gene's germline CDR1 is SGDLS and CDR2 YYNGEE. The CDR3 length is 13 residues.

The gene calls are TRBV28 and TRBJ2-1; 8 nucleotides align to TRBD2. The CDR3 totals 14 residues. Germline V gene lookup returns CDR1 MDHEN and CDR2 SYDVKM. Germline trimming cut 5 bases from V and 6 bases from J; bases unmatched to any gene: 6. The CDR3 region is CASSVPSGSNEQFF. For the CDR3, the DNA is TGTGCCAGCAGTGTCCCAAGCGGGAGCAATGAGCAGTTCTTC.

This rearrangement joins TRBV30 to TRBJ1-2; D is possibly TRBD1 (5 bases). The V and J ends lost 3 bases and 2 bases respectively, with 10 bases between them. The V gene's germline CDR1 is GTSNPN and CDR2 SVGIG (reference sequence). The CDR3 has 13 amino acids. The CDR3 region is CAWSRDFNYGYTF. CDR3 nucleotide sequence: TGTGCCTGGAGCCGGGACTTCAACTATGGCTACACCTTC.

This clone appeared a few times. CDR3 in DNA: TGTGCCAGCAGCTCCAGGGCAGGGCTTTTAGCTAGCACAGATACGCAGTATTTT. This encodes CASSSRAGLLASTDTQYF. This sequence joins TRBV7-2 and TRBJ2-3; D may be TRBD1 (5 bases). Germline lookup yields CDR1 SGHTA and CDR2 FQGNSA. Deletions cut 4 bases from V and 0 bases from J, with 20 bases between. The CDR3 sequence is 18 residues long.

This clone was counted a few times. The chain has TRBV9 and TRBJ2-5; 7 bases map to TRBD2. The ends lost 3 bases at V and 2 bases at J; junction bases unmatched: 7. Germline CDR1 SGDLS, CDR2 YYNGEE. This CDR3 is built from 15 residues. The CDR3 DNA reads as TGTGCCAGCAGCGGGGCGGGAGCGACACAAGAGACCCAGTACTTC. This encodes CASSGAGATQETQYF.

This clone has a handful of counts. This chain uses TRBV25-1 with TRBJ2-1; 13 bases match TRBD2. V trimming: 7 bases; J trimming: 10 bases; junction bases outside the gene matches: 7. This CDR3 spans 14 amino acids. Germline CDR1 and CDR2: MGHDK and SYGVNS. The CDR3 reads CASTSGLAGSEQFF. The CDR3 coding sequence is TGTGCCAGCACCTCGGGACTAGCGGGATCAGAGCAGTTCTTC.